Below, one T cell receptor (beta chain) is given with its context. Its antigen is currently unknown. CDR1 is SGHRS, CDR2 YFSETQ, per germline. The CDR3 covers 14 residues. Trimming pared 6 bases from V and 0 bases from J, leaving 12 bases between. The data were taken from a study of T-cell memory formation after mild COVID-19. Study-wide context: Largely, the TCR clusters proved donor specific. Regarding the study as a whole: CD4+ contracting clones were found mainly in CM and EM, and CD8+ ones in EMRA. SARS-CoV-2 specificity was not confirmed for second-wave clones peaking on day 37.

Constant-segment primers were used for 5'RACE, and the resulting TCR alpha and TCR beta cDNA libraries carried sample barcodes and UMIs. TCRdb ran MiXCR on the 5' RACE reads and lists one entry per CDR3 protein. The sample lists about 440,000 distinct CDR3 sequences, around 18% occurring once. Sequenced input: PBMCs or a T cell subset sorted from them (not recorded which). The chain joins TRBV5-1 to TRBJ1-1; perhaps TRBD1 as D (6 bases). This TCR derives from an adult woman who had mild COVID-19 (a few samples of this study predate the infection). Cell type and time point are not known. CDR3 nucleotide sequence: TGCGCCAGCAACAGGGAGGAAATGAACACTGAAGCTTTCTTT. This codes for CASNREEMNTEAFF.